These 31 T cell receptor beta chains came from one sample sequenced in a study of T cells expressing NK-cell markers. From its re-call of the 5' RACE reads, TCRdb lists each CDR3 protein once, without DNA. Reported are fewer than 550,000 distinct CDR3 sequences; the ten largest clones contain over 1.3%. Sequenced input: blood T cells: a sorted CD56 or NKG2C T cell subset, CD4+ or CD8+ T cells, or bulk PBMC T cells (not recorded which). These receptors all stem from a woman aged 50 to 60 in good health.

The CDR3 region is CSAEEAGGAYNEQFF. The rearrangement uses TRBV20-1 and TRBJ2-1; the TCRdb D gene call, TRBD2, has no DNA to confirm it. The CDR3 is made up of 15 amino acids. From germline, CDR1 is DFQATT and CDR2 SNEGSKA (reference sequence).

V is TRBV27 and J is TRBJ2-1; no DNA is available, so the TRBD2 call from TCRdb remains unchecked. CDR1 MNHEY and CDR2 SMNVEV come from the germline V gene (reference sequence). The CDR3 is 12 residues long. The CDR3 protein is CASSLPGLAKFF.

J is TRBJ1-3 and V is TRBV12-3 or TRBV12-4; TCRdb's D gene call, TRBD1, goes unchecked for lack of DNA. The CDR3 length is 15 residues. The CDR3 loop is CASSRTGSGGNTIYF.

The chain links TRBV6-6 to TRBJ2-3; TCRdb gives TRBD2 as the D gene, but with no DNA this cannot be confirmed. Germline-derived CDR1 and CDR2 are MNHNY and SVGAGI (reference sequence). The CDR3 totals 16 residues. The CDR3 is CASSYPSLAGSDTQYF.

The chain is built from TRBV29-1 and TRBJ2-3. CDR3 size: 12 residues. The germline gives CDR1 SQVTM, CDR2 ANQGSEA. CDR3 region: CSVVWKIDTQYF.

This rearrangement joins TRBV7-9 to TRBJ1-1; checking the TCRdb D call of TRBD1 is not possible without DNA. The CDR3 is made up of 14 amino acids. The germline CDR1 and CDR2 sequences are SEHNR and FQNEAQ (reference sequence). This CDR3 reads CASGGGTANTEAFF.

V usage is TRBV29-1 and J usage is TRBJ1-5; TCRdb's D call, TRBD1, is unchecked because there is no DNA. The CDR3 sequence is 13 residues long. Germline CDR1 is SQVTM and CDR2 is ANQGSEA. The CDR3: CSVLGQGNQPQHF. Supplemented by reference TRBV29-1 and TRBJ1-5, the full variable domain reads SAVISQKPSRDICQRGTSLTIQCQVDSQVTMMFWYRQQPGQSLTLIATANQGSEATYESGFVIDKFPISRPNLTFSTLTVSNMSPEDSSIYLCSVLGQGNQPQHFGDGTRLSIL.

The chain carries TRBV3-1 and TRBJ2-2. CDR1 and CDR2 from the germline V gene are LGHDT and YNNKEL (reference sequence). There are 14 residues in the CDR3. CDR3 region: CASSPGLNTGELFF.

The CDR3: CASSQVQAPKESNEQFF. The rearrangement links TRBV3-1 to TRBJ2-1; TCRdb's D call, TRBD2, is unchecked because there is no DNA. CDR3 length: 17 amino acids. Germline V gene sequence: CDR1 LGHDT, CDR2 YNNKEL (reference sequence).

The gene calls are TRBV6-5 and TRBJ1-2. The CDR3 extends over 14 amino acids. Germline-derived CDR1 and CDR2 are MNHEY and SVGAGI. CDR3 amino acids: CASSPRGLIYGYTF.

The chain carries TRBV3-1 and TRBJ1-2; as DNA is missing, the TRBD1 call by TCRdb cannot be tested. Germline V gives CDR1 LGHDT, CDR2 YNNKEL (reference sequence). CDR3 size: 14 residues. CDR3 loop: CASSQAGAESSYTF. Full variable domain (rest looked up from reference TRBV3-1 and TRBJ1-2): DTAVSQTPKYLVTQMGNDKSIKCEQNLGHDTMYWYKQDSKKFLKIMFSYNNKELIINETVPNRFSPKSPDKAHLNLHINSLELGDSAVYFCASSQAGAESSYTFGSGTRLTVV.

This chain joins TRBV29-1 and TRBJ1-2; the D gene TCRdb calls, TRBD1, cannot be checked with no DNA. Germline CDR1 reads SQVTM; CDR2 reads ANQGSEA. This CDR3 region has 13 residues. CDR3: CSAGTGGNYGYTF.

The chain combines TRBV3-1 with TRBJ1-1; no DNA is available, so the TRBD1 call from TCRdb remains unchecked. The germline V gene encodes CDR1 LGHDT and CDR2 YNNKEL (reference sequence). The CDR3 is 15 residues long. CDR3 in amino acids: CASSLYRGRNTEAFF.

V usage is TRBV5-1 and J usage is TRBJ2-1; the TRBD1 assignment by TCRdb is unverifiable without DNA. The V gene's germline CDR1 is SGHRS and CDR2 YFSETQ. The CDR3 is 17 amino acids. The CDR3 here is CASSPNLDRGFVDEQFF. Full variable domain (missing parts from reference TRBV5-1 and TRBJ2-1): KAGVTQTPRYLIKTRGQQVTLSCSPISGHRSVSWYQQTPGQGLQFLFEYFSETQRNKGNFPGRFSGRQFSNSRSEMNVSTLELGDSALYLCASSPNLDRGFVDEQFFGPGTRLTVL.

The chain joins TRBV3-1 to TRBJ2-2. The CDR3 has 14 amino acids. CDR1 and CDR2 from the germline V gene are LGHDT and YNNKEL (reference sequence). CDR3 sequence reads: CASSQGTQSGELFF.

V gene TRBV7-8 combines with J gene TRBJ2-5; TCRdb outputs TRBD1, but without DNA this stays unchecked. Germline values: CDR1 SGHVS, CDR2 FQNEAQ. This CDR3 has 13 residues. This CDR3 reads CASSHGQGQTQYF. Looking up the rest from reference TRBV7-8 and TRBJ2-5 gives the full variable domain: GAGVSQSPRYKVAKRGQDVALRCDPISGHVSLFWYQQALGQGPEFLTYFQNEAQLDKSGLPSDRFFAERPEGSVSTLKIQRTQQEDSAVYLCASSHGQGQTQYFGPGTRLLVL.

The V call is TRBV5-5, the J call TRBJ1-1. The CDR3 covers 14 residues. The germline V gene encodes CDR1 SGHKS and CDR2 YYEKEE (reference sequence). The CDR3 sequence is CASSPTSYRAEAFF.

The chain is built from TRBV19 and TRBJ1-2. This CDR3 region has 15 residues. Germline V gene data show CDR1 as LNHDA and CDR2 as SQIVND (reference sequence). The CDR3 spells CASSRQVTANYGYTF.

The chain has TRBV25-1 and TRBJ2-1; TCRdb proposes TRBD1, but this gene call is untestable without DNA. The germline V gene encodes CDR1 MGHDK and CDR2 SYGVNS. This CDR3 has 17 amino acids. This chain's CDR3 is CASSELGTGLSYNEQFF.

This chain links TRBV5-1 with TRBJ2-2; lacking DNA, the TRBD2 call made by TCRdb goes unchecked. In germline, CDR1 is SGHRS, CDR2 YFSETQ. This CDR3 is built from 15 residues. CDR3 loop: CASSSSGETGGELFF.

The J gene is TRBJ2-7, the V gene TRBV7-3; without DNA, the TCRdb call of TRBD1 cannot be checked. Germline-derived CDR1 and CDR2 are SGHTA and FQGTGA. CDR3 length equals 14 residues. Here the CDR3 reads CASSPVAERGEQYF.

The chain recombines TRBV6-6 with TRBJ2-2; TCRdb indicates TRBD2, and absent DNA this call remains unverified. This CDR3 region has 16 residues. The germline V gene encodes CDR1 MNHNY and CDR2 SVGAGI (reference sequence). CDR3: CASSETSGRTTGELFF.

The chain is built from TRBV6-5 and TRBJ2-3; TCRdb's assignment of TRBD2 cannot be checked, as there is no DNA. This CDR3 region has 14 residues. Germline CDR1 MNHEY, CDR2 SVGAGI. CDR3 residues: CASSYSGGRSAQYF.

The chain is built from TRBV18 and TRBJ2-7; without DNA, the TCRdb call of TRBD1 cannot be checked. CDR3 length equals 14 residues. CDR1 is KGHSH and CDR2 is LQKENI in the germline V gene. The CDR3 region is CASSPGQGRREQYF. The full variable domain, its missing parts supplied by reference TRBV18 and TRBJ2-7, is NAGVMQNPRHLVRRRGQEARLRCSPMKGHSHVYWYRQLPEEGLKFMVYLQKENIIDESGMPKERFSAEFPKEGPSILRIQQVVRGDSAAYFCASSPGQGRREQYFGPGTRLTVT.

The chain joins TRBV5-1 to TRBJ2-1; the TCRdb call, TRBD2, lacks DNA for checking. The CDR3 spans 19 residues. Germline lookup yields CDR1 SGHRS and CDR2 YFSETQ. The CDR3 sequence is CASSLLSSFRLAAYNEQFF.

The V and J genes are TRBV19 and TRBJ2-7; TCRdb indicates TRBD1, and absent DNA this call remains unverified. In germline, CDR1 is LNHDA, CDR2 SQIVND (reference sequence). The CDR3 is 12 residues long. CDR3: CASSTTGVEQYF. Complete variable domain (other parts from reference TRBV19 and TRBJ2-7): DGGITQSPKYLFRKEGQNVTLSCEQNLNHDAMYWYRQDPGQGLRLIYYSQIVNDFQKGDIAEGYSVSREKKESFPLTVTSAQKNPTAFYLCASSTTGVEQYFGPGTRLTVT.

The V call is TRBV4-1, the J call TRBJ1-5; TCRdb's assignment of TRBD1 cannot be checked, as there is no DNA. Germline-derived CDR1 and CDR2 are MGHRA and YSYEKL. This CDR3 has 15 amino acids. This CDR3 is CASSRAGTGVQPQHF.

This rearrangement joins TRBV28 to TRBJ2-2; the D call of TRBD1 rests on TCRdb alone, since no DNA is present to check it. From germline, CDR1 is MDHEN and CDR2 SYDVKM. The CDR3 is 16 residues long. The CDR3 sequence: CASSLHGTGRSGELFF. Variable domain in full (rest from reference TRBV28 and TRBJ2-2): DVKVTQSSRYLVKRTGEKVFLECVQDMDHENMFWYRQDPGLGLRLIYFSYDVKMKEKGDIPEGYSVSREKKERFSLILESASTNQTSMYLCASSLHGTGRSGELFFGEGSRLTVL.

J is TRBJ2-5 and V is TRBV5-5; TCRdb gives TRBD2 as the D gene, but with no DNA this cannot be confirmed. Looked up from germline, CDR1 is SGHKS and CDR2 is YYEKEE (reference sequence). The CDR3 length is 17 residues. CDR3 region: CASSITSGSIGSGTQYF.

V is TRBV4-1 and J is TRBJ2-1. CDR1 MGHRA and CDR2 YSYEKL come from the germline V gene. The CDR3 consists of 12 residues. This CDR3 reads CASSRPMDEQFF.

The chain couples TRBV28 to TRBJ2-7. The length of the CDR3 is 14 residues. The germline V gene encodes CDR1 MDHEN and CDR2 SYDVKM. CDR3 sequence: CASFGSGRANEQYF.